These 20 T cell receptor beta chains originate from one sample sequenced in a study of blood T cells in healthy people across ages. Next came a second PCR, run for about 7 to 12 cycles, which used a sample-barcoded 5' primer along with a J-beta primer mix. TCRdb processed the 5' RACE reads anew with MiXCR; each CDR3 protein has one entry. The sample has approximately 2,000,000 distinct CDR3 sequences, roughly two fifths seen once; the top ten hold 23%. The specimen was blood. Receptors were obtained from a human donor in good health.

This clonotype was detected only a few times. The V and J genes are TRBV6-6 and TRBJ2-1, with no clear D. V was pared by 0 bases and J by 5 bases, with 14 bases between. This CDR3 comprises 16 residues. Germline V lookup: CDR1 MNHNY, CDR2 SVGAGI (reference sequence). The CDR3 loop is CASSYSRRDRDNEQFF. CDR3 nucleotides: TGTGCCAGCAGTTACTCCCGACGAGACCGTGACAATGAGCAGTTCTTC.

This clonotype was counted a few times. The V call is TRBV3-1, the J call TRBJ1-2; no reliable D call. Germline assignment: CDR1 LGHDT and CDR2 YNNKEL (reference sequence). Trimming stripped 0 bases from V and 7 bases from J, with 6 bases between. This CDR3 region has 12 residues. This chain's CDR3 is CASSQDAGGYTF. DNA of the CDR3: TGTGCCAGCAGCCAAGATGCTGGTGGCTACACCTTC.

The genes are TRBV20-1 and TRBJ1-1, with a tentative D call TRBD1 (6 bases). There are 11 residues in the CDR3. Germline CDR1 and CDR2: DFQATT and SNEGSKA (reference sequence). The CDR3 sequence: CRQGRNTEAFF. The DNA for the CDR3 is TGCAGACAGGGTAGGAACACTGAAGCTTTCTTT.

The rearrangement joins TRBV9 to TRBJ2-6; no definite D call. From germline, CDR1 is SGDLS and CDR2 YYNGEE. The CDR3 runs 16 residues. The ends were cut back, 4 bases at V and 0 bases at J, with 11 bases in the middle. For the CDR3, the DNA is TGTGCCAGCAGCTCCTCGACGGACTCTGGGGCCAACGTCCTGACTTTC. This gives the protein CASSSSTDSGANVLTF.

This clonotype was found a few times. The V call is TRBV11-3, the J call TRBJ2-6; 7 bases match TRBD1. Germline V lookup: CDR1 SGHNT, CDR2 YENEEA. The CDR3 spans 17 residues. The V gene end was trimmed by 4 bases and the J gene end by 0 bases; junction bases not matched to a gene: 6. CDR3 coding DNA: TGTGCCAGCAGCTCCCGGGACAGCTACTCTGGGGCCAACGTCCTGACTTTC. Its protein product is CASSSRDSYSGANVLTF.

This clonotype was counted only a few times. V usage is TRBV20-1 and J usage is TRBJ2-3; D remains unclear. This CDR3 has 16 amino acids. Germline V lookup: CDR1 DFQATT, CDR2 SNEGSKA (reference sequence). Trimming removed 1 base at V and 0 bases at J, with 14 bases between. The chain's CDR3 is CSARGPTPSSTDTQYF. The CDR3 DNA sequence: TGCAGTGCTAGAGGCCCAACTCCCTCGAGCACAGATACGCAGTATTTT.

This clonotype has only one observation. The genes are TRBV4-2 and TRBJ2-1; TRBD1 matches 7 bases. The V gene's germline CDR1 is LGHNA and CDR2 YNFKEQ. The V segment lost 0 bases and the J segment 5 bases; nucleotides outside the gene matches: 4. The CDR3 covers 15 residues. The CDR3 protein is CASSQDRGKDNEQFF. CDR3 nucleotide sequence: TGTGCCAGCAGCCAAGACAGGGGGAAAGACAATGAGCAGTTCTTC.

This clonotype was detected a few times. The V gene is TRBV5-1, the J gene TRBJ1-4; D remains ambiguous. Germline V gives CDR1 SGHRS, CDR2 YFSETQ. Trimming cost V 3 bases and J 1 base, with 13 bases left between them. This CDR3 has 16 amino acids. The CDR3 coding sequence is TGCGCCAGCAGCTGGGTCGGGCCCCTAACTAATGAAAAACTGTTTTTT. Translated: CASSWVGPLTNEKLFF.

The chain combines TRBV7-6 with TRBJ2-7; D not resolved. The germline V gene encodes CDR1 SGHVS and CDR2 FNYEAQ. The CDR3 totals 14 residues. V lost 4 bases and J lost 0, with 10 bases in between. The chain's CDR3 is CASSSSFGSYEQYF. CDR3 coding DNA: TGTGCCAGCAGCTCTTCCTTTGGCTCCTACGAGCAGTACTTC.

A remark on this clonotype: Just one base apart from a much larger clone, this may be a read error. The CDR3 coding sequence is TGCAATGCTGATAGCCTGGGTGGAACCCAGTACTTC. Its protein is CNADSLGGTQYF. This chain joins TRBV20-1 and TRBJ2-5; unclear D gene. The CDR3 covers 12 residues. Germline CDR1 is DFQATT and CDR2 is SNEGSKA (reference sequence).

For this clonotype: The junction departs from the called germline gene at one end, perhaps through a read error. The chain is built from TRBV7-2 and TRBJ1-2, with D unresolved. The CDR3 runs to 13 residues. Germline CDR1 is SGHTA and CDR2 is FQGNSA. CDR3 in amino acids: CAGSFKGAYGYTF. CDR3 sequence (DNA): TGTGCCGGCAGCTTTAAAGGCGCTTATGGCTACACCTTC.

This clonotype was detected a few times. The chain carries TRBV4-1 and TRBJ2-7, with D possibly being TRBD2 (6 bases). The CDR3 runs 16 residues. V lost 1 base and J lost 2, with 15 bases in between. Germline CDR1 is MGHRA and CDR2 is YSYEKL. The DNA for the CDR3 is TGCGCCAGCAGCCAAGGGGTTCGGGAGAGCCCCTACGAGCAGTACTTC. Its translation is CASSQGVRESPYEQYF.

CDR3 amino acids: CASSLAHQRGGTDTQYF. The CDR3 DNA is TGTGCCAGCAGCTTAGCGCATCAGCGGGGAGGCACAGATACGCAGTATTTT. The V call is TRBV7-9, the J call TRBJ2-3; 7 bases map to TRBD2. With V trimmed by 0 bases and J by 1 base, 7 bases remained unmatched. The CDR3 is made up of 17 amino acids. Germline-derived CDR1 and CDR2 are SEHNR and FQNEAQ (reference sequence).

This clonotype was seen a handful of times. Just one base apart from a much larger clone, this may be a read error. This sequence joins TRBV11-3 and TRBJ2-1; TRBD2 matches at 7 bases. Germline V gene sequence: CDR1 SGHNT, CDR2 YENEEA. The CDR3 spans 17 residues. V dropped 0 bases and J dropped 4; count of bases not matched to a gene: 9. CDR3 region: CASSLEERAGPYNEQFF. The CDR3 DNA follows: TGTGCCAGCAGCTTAGAGGAACGAGCGGGGCCGTACAATGAGCAGTTCTTC.

This clonotype was counted only a few times. The chain links TRBV12-3 or TRBV12-4 to TRBJ1-4; a possible D gene is TRBD1 (5 bases). The CDR3 has 17 amino acids. Trimming removed 3 bases at V and 0 bases at J, with 14 bases between. CDR3 sequence (DNA): TGTGCCAGCAGTTTGGGGGTGGGGGAGGCAACTAATGAAAAACTGTTTTTT. It translates to CASSLGVGEATNEKLFF.

This clonotype was counted ten times or more. The CDR3 nucleotides read TGCGCCAGCAGCCGAGAAACAGGACAGATCTACAATGAGCAGTTCTTC. As protein: CASSRETGQIYNEQFF. The chain uses TRBV5-1 and TRBJ2-1; a weak D match, TRBD1 (6 bases). The length of the CDR3 is 16 residues. Germline lookup yields CDR1 SGHRS and CDR2 YFSETQ. The V gene lost 4 bases and the J gene lost 3 bases, with 17 bases spanning the gap.

This clonotype was seen more than once but under ten times. The rearrangement links TRBV24-1 to TRBJ2-1; 7 bases are a match to TRBD1. The CDR3 length is 19 residues. J lost 0 bases, V lost 4 bases, and 14 bases had no gene match. Germline values: CDR1 KGHDR, CDR2 SFDVKD. The CDR3 reads CATSDVPGQFRSSYNEQFF. The CDR3 DNA reads as TGTGCCACCAGTGACGTCCCGGGACAGTTTCGGAGCTCCTACAATGAGCAGTTCTTC.

There are a few counts of this clonotype. This rearrangement joins TRBV29-1 to TRBJ2-3; perhaps D is TRBD1 or TRBD2 (6 bases each). V gave up 0 bases and J gave up 3 bases, with 19 bases separating them. The CDR3 sequence is 17 residues long. Germline V CDR1 and CDR2: SQVTM, ANQGSEA. Here the CDR3 DNA reads TGCAGCGTTGAAGATTCGTTAGGGGGGCTGGAGACAGATACGCAGTATTTT. It translates to CSVEDSLGGLETDTQYF.

The chain has TRBV7-9 and TRBJ1-1; D is ambiguous. Germline CDR1 and CDR2: SEHNR and FQNEAQ (reference sequence). CDR3 length: 18 residues. Trimming removed 4 bases from V and 0 bases from J, with 21 bases in between. CDR3 bases: TGTGCCAGCAGCTCAACTGGGATGCAGGAAGGAATGAACACTGAAGCTTTCTTT. This encodes CASSSTGMQEGMNTEAFF.

This clonotype has just a few counts. This chain uses TRBV5-1 with TRBJ2-1, with no clear D. Per germline, CDR1 SGHRS and CDR2 YFSETQ. With 7 bases removed from V and 5 bases from J, the gap between germline ends came to 7 bases. The CDR3 runs 11 residues. The CDR3 loop is CASLSDNEQFF. The CDR3 nucleotides are TGCGCCAGCCTTTCGGACAATGAGCAGTTCTTC. The full variable domain, its missing parts supplied by reference TRBV5-1 and TRBJ2-1, is KAGVTQTPRYLIKTRGQQVTLSCSPISGHRSVSWYQQTPGQGLQFLFEYFSETQRNKGNFPGRFSGRQFSNSRSEMNVSTLELGDSALYLCASLSDNEQFFGPGTRLTVL.